This T cell receptor (beta chain) came from a study of patients and donors after allogeneic stem cell transplantation. Unmatched junction bases numbered 6, after V lost 1 base and J lost 0 bases. The CDR3 has 18 residues. MiXCR was run by TCRdb on the RT-PCR reads, yielding one entry per CDR3 protein. The table records about 200,000 distinct CDR3 sequences, more than 35% of them present only once. The specimen sequenced was blood, either unsorted or a sorted T cell fraction (not recorded which). This TCR was recovered from a human donor who was either an allogeneic HSCT recipient or a stem cell or donor lymphocyte infusion donor (not recorded which). It is not recorded whose cells these are; they may come from a transplant donor. J is TRBJ2-3 and V is TRBV12-3 or TRBV12-4; 11 bases map to TRBD2. In DNA, the CDR3 is TGTGCCAGCAGTTTAGTAACTAGCGGGAGTCCTAGCACAGATACGCAGTATTTT. As protein: CASSLVTSGSPSTDTQYF.